The T cell receptor (beta chain) described here comes from a study of cytomegalovirus exposure and HLA in healthy donors. The primer mix had 60 Vbeta and 13 Jbeta primers. TCRdb's copy holds only in-frame clones and misses some; the assay was immunoSEQ multiplex PCR. The sample holds 120,000 or so clones; less than 90% are singletons and the top ten take about 0.22%. Germline V gene lookup returns CDR1 MGHRA and CDR2 YSYEKL. This CDR3 has 17 residues. V was trimmed by 1 base and J by 2 bases, leaving 15 bases between them. This receptor was identified in a man aged 50-60 years in good health and CMV-seronegative. The sequenced material came from PBMCs. This chain links TRBV4-1 with TRBJ1-3; D may be TRBD1 (5 bases). This chain's CDR3 is CASSQGPTGGAGNTIYF. In DNA form, the CDR3 reads TGCGCCAGCAGCCAAGGGCCAACCGGGGGGGCTGGAAACACCATATATTTT.